This TCR beta chain was profiled in a study of T cell responses to AZD1222 COVID-19 vaccine. At the level of the study: It was second doses at about 4 or about 12 weeks that were pooled. Regarding the study as a whole: Donor demographics were predominantly white British with a female majority; clonal diversity may be underestimated. The CD4 TCRs associated with vaccination extended across spike and predominated at 160-218 and 743-854.

Germline trimming cut 2 bases from V and 2 bases from J; bases unmatched to any gene: 18. The CDR3 totals 20 residues. CDR1 is LGHDT and CDR2 is YNNKEL in the germline V gene (reference sequence). Concerning this clone: Its antigen is not known.

TCRdb's table, derived via immunoSEQ multiplex PCR, lists solely in-frame clones and lacks some. Here the sample spans approximately 100,000 clones, about 90% being singletons. The rearrangement joins TRBV3-1 (or the pseudogene TRBV3-2) to TRBJ2-7, with 10 bases identical to TRBD1. The source is an adult in good health. Material: peripheral blood, obtained on day 0 of AZD1222 vaccination. The CDR3 loop reads CASSQNPRDRGTSPPYEQYF. The DNA for the CDR3 is TGTGCCAGCAGCCAAAATCCCCGGGACAGGGGAACCTCGCCCCCCTACGAGCAGTACTTC.